These T cell receptor beta chains were read from a single sample in a study of vaccination effects on CD4 cells after COVID-19. Their recognized antigens are unknown. Produced via immunoSEQ multiplex PCR; TCRdb's table is partial and in-frame only. Among 20,000 or so clones listed, over 70% were seen once. This material consisted of CD4+ T cells from PBMCs cultured with HCoV-NL63 spike peptides, taken before COVID-19 vaccination. Every receptor here comes from a human donor who received a COVID-19 vaccine. CDR3s include the opening cysteine and the closing phenylalanine or tryptophan. A D gene is named only where the DNA matches it firmly. The size entry is marked missing in some rows and otherwise reads once, few, many or a size class.

CDR3nt,CDR3aa,j_gene,abundance,v_gene,d_gene
TGCGCCAGCAGTCCCTCACGTAGCGGGAGTGGATTCAGGTCCTACAATGAGCAGTTCTTC,CASSPSRSGSGFRSYNEQFF,TRBJ2-1,-,TRBV23-1,TRBD2
TGTGCCAGCAGCGTATCGTCGGGGGTTGCAGATACGCAGTATTTT,CASSVSSGVADTQYF,TRBJ2-3,-,TRBV7-9,-
TGCGCCAGCAGCCGGACTAGCGGAACCTACGAGCAGTACTTC,CASSRTSGTYEQYF,TRBJ2-7,once,TRBV5-1,TRBD2
TGTGCCAGCCTAAGGACCGGGCCGGTCTACGAGCAGTACTTC,CASLRTGPVYEQYF,TRBJ2-7,-,TRBV5-5,-
TGTGCTAGTGCCCTTAGCTCACATACGCAGTATTTT,CASALSSHTQYF,TRBJ2-3,-,TRBV12-5,-
TGTGCCATCGGAGGGACAGGGCAGTTCTCTGGAAACACCATATATTTT,CAIGGTGQFSGNTIYF,TRBJ1-3,-,TRBV10-3,TRBD1
TGTGCCAGTAGGTCGAGGAGTGTTACAGATACGCAGTATTTT,CASRSRSVTDTQYF,TRBJ2-3,-,TRBV19,-
TGTGCCAGTAGTATTTCCGGGGACTCCTACAATGAGCAGTTCTTC,CASSISGDSYNEQFF,TRBJ2-1,few,TRBV19,-
TGTGCCACCAGCAGAGATAGGACTTCTGACGAGCAGTACTTC,CATSRDRTSDEQYF,TRBJ2-7,-,TRBV15,-
TGTGCCAGCTCACCCCCCGGACTAGCGGGGTCTGATACGCAGTATTTT,CASSPPGLAGSDTQYF,TRBJ2-3,-,TRBV18,TRBD2
TGCAGCGTTGAAGTGACGGCGGTCCGGGAGACCCAGTACTTC,CSVEVTAVRETQYF,TRBJ2-5,-,TRBV29-1,-